The T cell receptor beta chain under discussion was sequenced for a study of beta chain features in type 1 diabetes. Background on the study: Summed over all samples, the examined sorted cells came to 85 million to 140 million. Study conclusions and caveats: Reduced insertions and increased deletions marked VDJ junctions in type 1 diabetes patients. Across all four CD4+ subsets, people with type 1 diabetes showed modestly shorter TCRB CDR3s.

Trimming took 3 bases from V and 11 from J, leaving 12 bases between them. Germline-derived CDR1 and CDR2 are SGHTA and FQGNSA. The CDR3 totals 12 residues. Reverse transcribing all isolated RNA meant expressed TCRB transcripts were sequenced. Profiled with immunoSEQ multiplex PCR; TCRdb holds only in-frame clones, not every one. The table shows 150,000 to 200,000 clones, with roughly 60% occurring only once. CD45RO/CCR7/CD25/CD127/CD95/CD27 separated CD4+ naive, central memory, regulatory and stem cell-like memory cells by sorting. This clone was seen once. What it binds is not known. Sequences were obtained from naive CD4+ T cells from blood. The TCR comes from a man between 25 and 39 years old with type 1 diabetes. This chain connects TRBV7-2 to TRBJ2-3, with D perhaps being TRBD1 or TRBD2 (6 bases each). CDR3 residues: CASSFIGGLQYF. The CDR3 DNA reads as TGTGCCAGCAGCTTTATCGGGGGCCTGCAGTATTTT. Variable domain in full (rest from reference TRBV7-2 and TRBJ2-3): GAGVSQSPSNKVTEKGKDVELRCDPISGHTALYWYRQSLGQGLEFLIYFQGNSAPDKSGLPSDRFSAERTGGSVSTLTIQRTQQEDSAVYLCASSFIGGLQYFGPGTRLTVL.